This T cell receptor beta chain derives from a study of control samples from healthy donors and cancer patients. Repertoires were generated with immunoSEQ multiplex PCR, while TCRdb's copy carries only in-frame clones and drops some. This sample has 25,000 or so clones, with 65% to 90% found just once. This clone was recorded once. The germline V gene has CDR1 SGDLS and CDR2 YYNGEE. Trimming took off 3 bases at V and 6 bases at J, with 13 bases between the two ends. CDR3 length: 13 amino acids. Sequenced sample: PBMCs. This sequence joins TRBV9 and TRBJ2-7; D gene ambiguous. The TCR originated in a woman between 55 and 75 years old with head and neck cancer. The CDR3 bases are TGTGCCAGCAGCGCGGACCCGACGGGCGAGCAGTACTTC. Protein product: CASSADPTGEQYF.